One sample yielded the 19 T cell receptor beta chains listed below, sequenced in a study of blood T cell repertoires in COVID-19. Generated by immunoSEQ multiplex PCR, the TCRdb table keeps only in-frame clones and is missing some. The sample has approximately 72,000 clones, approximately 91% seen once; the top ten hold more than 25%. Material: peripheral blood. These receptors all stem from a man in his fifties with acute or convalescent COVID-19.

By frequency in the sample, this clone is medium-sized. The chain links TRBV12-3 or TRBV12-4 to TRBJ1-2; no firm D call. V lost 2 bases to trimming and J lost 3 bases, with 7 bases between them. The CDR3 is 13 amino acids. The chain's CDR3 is CASSLRRYYGYTF. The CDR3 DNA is TGTGCCAGCAGTTTACGGCGGTACTATGGCTACACCTTC.

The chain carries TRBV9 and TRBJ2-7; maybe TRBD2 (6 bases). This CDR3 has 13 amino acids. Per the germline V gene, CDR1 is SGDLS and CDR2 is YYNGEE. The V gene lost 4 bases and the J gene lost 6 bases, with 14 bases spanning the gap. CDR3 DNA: TGTGCCAGCAGCCCGGGACTCCTAATCGAGCAGTACTTC. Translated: CASSPGLLIEQYF.

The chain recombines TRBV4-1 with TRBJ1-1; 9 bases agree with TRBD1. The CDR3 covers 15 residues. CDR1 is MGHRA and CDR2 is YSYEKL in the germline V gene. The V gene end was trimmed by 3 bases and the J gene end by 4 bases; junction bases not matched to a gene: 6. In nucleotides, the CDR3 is TGCGCCAGCAGCCAGGGACAGGGACCGCGCACTGAAGCTTTCTTT. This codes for CASSQGQGPRTEAFF.

The CDR3 reads CATRGEGVYNEQFF. In DNA form, the CDR3 reads TGTGCCACCCGGGGGGAAGGGGTCTACAATGAGCAGTTCTTC. The chain couples TRBV3-1 (or the pseudogene TRBV3-2) to TRBJ2-1; 7 nucleotides agree with TRBD2. The CDR3 extends over 14 amino acids. Per germline, CDR1 LGHDT and CDR2 YNNKEL (reference sequence). J gave up 3 bases and V 10 bases, and 9 bases lay outside the gene matches.

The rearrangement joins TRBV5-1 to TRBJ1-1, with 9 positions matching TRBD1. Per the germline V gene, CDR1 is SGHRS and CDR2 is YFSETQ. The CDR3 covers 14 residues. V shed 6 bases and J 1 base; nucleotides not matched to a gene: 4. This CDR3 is CASTLTGGNTEAFF. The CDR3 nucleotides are TGCGCCAGCACGCTGACAGGGGGGAACACTGAAGCTTTCTTT.

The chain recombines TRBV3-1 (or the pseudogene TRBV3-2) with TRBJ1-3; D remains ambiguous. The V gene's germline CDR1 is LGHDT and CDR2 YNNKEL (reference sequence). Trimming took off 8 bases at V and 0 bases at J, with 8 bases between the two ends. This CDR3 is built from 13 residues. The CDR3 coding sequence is TGTGCCAGCCTGGGAGGCTCTGGAAACACCATATATTTT. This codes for CASLGGSGNTIYF.

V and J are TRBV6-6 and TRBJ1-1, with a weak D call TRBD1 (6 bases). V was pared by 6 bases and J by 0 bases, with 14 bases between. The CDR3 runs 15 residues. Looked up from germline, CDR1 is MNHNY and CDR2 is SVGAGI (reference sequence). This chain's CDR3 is CASSHPTGMNTEAFF. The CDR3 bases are TGTGCCAGCAGCCACCCGACAGGAATGAACACTGAAGCTTTCTTT.

In DNA form, the CDR3 reads TGTGCCATCAGTGGAGGACTAGAAGTCTACGAGCAGTACTTC. Amino acid sequence: CAISGGLEVYEQYF. The J gene is TRBJ2-7, the V gene TRBV10-3, with 7 bases fitting TRBD2. Germline V gene data show CDR1 as ENHRY and CDR2 as SYGVKD. The CDR3 is made up of 14 amino acids. Germline trimming cut 4 bases from V and 3 bases from J; bases unmatched to any gene: 6.

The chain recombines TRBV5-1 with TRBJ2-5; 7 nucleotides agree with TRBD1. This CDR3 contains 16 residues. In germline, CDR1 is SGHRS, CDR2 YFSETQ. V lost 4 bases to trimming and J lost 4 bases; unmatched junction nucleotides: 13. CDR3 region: CASSPGMAGGLETQYF. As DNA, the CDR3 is TGCGCCAGCAGCCCTGGAATGGCAGGGGGTTTAGAGACCCAGTACTTC.

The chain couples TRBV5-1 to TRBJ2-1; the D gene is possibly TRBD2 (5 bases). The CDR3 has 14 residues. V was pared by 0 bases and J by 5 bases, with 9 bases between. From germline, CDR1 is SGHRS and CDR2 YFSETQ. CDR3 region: CASSLVEEHNEQFF. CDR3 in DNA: TGCGCCAGCAGCTTGGTGGAGGAACACAATGAGCAGTTCTTC.

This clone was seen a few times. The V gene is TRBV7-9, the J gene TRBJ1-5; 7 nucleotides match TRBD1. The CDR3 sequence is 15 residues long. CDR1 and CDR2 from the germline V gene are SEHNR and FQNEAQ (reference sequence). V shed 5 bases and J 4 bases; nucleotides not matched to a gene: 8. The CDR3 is CASSTEGQPNQPQHF. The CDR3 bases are TGTGCCAGCAGCACCGAGGGACAGCCGAATCAGCCCCAGCATTTT.

As DNA, the CDR3 is TGTGCCAGCAGTTACTATGCCGGGACAGGGGATGGCTACACCTTC. It yields the protein CASSYYAGTGDGYTF. This sequence joins TRBV6-5 and TRBJ1-2; TRBD1 aligns across 10 bases. The J segment lost 6 bases and the V segment lost 1 base, leaving 5 bases of the junction unmatched. The CDR3 runs 15 residues. Germline loops: CDR1 MNHEY, CDR2 SVGAGI.

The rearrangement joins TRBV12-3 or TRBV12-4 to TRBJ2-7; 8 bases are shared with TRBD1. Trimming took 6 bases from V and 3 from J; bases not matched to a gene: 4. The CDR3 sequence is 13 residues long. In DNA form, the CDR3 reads TGTGCCAGCAGGGACAGGGCAAACTACGAGCAGTACTTC. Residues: CASRDRANYEQYF.

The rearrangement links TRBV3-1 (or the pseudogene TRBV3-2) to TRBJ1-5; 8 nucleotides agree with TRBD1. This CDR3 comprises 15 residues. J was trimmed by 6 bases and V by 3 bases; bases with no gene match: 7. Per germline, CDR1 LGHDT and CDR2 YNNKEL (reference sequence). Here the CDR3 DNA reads TGTGCCAGCAGCCACACGGACAGGGCCGGTCAGCCCCAGCATTTT. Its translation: CASSHTDRAGQPQHF.

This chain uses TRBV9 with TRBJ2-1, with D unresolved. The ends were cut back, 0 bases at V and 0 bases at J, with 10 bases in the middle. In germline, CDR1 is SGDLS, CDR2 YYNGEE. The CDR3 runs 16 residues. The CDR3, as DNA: TGTGCCAGCAGCGTAGCGAGCATTAGCTCCTACAATGAGCAGTTCTTC. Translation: CASSVASISSYNEQFF.

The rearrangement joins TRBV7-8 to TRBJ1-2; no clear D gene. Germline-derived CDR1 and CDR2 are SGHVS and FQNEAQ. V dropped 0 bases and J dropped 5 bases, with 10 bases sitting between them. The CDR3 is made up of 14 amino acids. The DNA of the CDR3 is TGTGCCAGCAGCTTAGCGTTGCCGACATATGGCTACACCTTC. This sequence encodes CASSLALPTYGYTF.

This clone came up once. CDR3 residues: CASSPGAPGLAGGRTDTQYF. The CDR3 DNA reads as TGTGCCAGCAGCCCTGGCGCTCCGGGACTAGCGGGGGGGAGGACAGATACGCAGTATTTT. The chain recombines TRBV13 with TRBJ2-3, with 16 nucleotides matching TRBD2. This CDR3 contains 20 residues. Germline assignment: CDR1 PRHDT and CDR2 FYEKMQ (reference sequence). V dropped 5 bases and J dropped 3; count of bases not matched to a gene: 14.

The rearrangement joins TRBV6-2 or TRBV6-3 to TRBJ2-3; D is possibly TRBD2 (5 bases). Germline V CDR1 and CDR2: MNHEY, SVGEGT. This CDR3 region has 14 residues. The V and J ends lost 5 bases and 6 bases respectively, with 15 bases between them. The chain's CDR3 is CASSPSRTWDTQYF. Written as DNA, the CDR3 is TGTGCCAGCAGTCCCAGCCGGACTTGGGATACGCAGTATTTT.

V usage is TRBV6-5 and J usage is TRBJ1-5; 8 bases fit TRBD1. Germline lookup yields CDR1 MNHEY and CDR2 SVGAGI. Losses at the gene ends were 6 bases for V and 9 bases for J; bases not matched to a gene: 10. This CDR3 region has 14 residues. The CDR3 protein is CASRPGQADGPQHF. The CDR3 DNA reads TGTGCCAGCAGGCCGGGACAGGCCGATGGGCCCCAGCATTTT.